The present T cell receptor (beta chain) was sequenced within a study of cytomegalovirus exposure and HLA in healthy donors. General study points: Three CMV-associated chains proved CMV antigen-specific in vitro. In the analysis, some V segments, TRBV6-2 and TRBV6-3 included, were excluded as indistinguishable.

Trimming removed 2 bases from V and 7 bases from J, with 9 bases in between. Germline-derived CDR1 and CDR2 are MNHEY and SVGAGI. The CDR3 loop spans 14 amino acids. Worth noting for this clone: Antigen unknown.

Vbeta (60) and Jbeta (13) primers were used in the PCR. Produced via immunoSEQ multiplex PCR; TCRdb's table is partial and in-frame only. Found here are about 96,000 clones, approximately 75% of them singletons; the top ten hold around 3.1%. Material: PBMCs. The V call is TRBV6-5, the J call TRBJ1-6; D is perhaps TRBD1 (5 bases). This clonotype originated in a female donor in good health and CMV-seropositive. CDR3 loop: CASSYREGNSPLHF. For the CDR3, the DNA is TGTGCCAGCAGTTACAGGGAGGGGAATTCACCCCTCCACTTT.